Each of the 18 T cell receptor beta chains below was sequenced from the same sample in a study of identical twins. A single record per CDR3 protein comes from TCRdb applying MiXCR to the 5' RACE reads. The sample records approximately 1.8 million distinct CDR3 sequences, about 32% being singletons. Sequencing input: cord blood. The source of these receptors is a newborn girl in good health.

The J gene is TRBJ2-1, the V gene TRBV6-2 or TRBV6-3; D possibly corresponds to TRBD2 (5 bases). Trimming left V 5 bases short and J 2 bases short, with 10 bases between. The CDR3 consists of 14 residues. CDR1 is MNHEY, CDR2 SVGEGT, per germline. CDR3 nucleotides: TGTGCCAGCAGTCAAATCGGGGCCTACAATGAGCAGTTCTTC. Its protein product is CASSQIGAYNEQFF.

The genes are TRBV29-1 and TRBJ1-1, with 8 bases fitting TRBD1. CDR3 size: 17 residues. V was pared by 4 bases and J by 4 bases, with 17 bases of the junction left unmatched. CDR1 SQVTM and CDR2 ANQGSEA come from the germline V gene. In nucleotides, the CDR3 is TGCAGCGTTGTTAGATGGACAGGGTCAGGATCGGGCACTGAAGCTTTCTTT. Translated: CSVVRWTGSGSGTEAFF.

The V call is TRBV20-1, the J call TRBJ2-1; D is undetermined. The CDR3 has 11 amino acids. Looked up from germline, CDR1 is DFQATT and CDR2 is SNEGSKA (reference sequence). V was pared by 5 bases and J by 7 bases, with 9 bases between. The CDR3 region has the DNA TGCAGTGCTCAAGTTCGAAATGAGCAGTTCTTC. It codes for CSAQVRNEQFF.

This clonotype has a handful of counts. The CDR3 DNA reads TGTGCCAGCAGCCTTCTTGGATTCGACAGGGAGGTTGGCTACACCTTC. Amino acids: CASSLLGFDREVGYTF. The gene calls are TRBV7-9 and TRBJ1-2; 7 positions agree with TRBD1. V gave up 5 bases and J gave up 7 bases; unmatched junction bases: 16. The CDR3 runs 16 residues. Germline V gene data show CDR1 as SEHNR and CDR2 as FQNEAQ (reference sequence).

This clonotype came up a few times. The chain couples TRBV15 to TRBJ2-5; D may match TRBD1 or TRBD2 (6 bases each). The ends were cut back, 1 base at V and 4 bases at J, with 10 bases in the middle. Looked up from germline, CDR1 is LNHNV and CDR2 is YYDKDF (reference sequence). The CDR3 has 14 residues. CDR3 DNA sequence: TGTGCCACCAGCAGAGTGGAGGGGGTAGAGACCCAGTACTTC. Translation gives CATSRVEGVETQYF. Combining the CDR3 with reference TRBV15 and TRBJ2-5 gives the whole variable domain DAMVIQNPRYQVTQFGKPVTLSCSQTLNHNVMYWYQQKSSQAPKLLFHYYDKDFNNEADTPDNFQSRRPNTSFCFLDIRSPGLGDTAMYLCATSRVEGVETQYFGPGTRLLVL.

This chain connects TRBV19 to TRBJ2-3, with TRBD2 identical over 13 bases. This CDR3 has 19 residues. V lost 1 base, J lost 0 bases, and 7 bases stayed unmatched. Looked up from germline, CDR1 is LNHDA and CDR2 is SQIVND (reference sequence). The CDR3 loop is CASSIGGGLAGSSTDTQYF. DNA of the CDR3: TGTGCCAGTAGTATAGGGGGGGGACTAGCGGGGTCCAGCACAGATACGCAGTATTTT.

The chain carries TRBV24-1 and TRBJ2-4; 8 nucleotides agree with TRBD1. The germline V gene has CDR1 KGHDR and CDR2 SFDVKD. V trimming: 2 bases; J trimming: 13 bases; junction bases outside the gene matches: 3. This CDR3 spans 12 amino acids. CDR3: CATSDWTGKQYF. The CDR3 coding sequence is TGTGCCACCAGTGATTGGACAGGGAAGCAGTACTTC.

About this clonotype itself: Germline and junction disagree at one end, which may indicate a read error. V is TRBV11-2 and J is TRBJ2-1; 7 bases agree with TRBD2. This CDR3 is built from 15 residues. The germline V gene has CDR1 SGHAT and CDR2 FQNNGV. The CDR3 reads CASSLGSGHYNGQFF. In DNA form, the CDR3 reads TGTGCCAGCAGCTTAGGTAGCGGGCATTACAATGGGCAGTTCTTC.

This clonotype was detected only a few times. The genes are TRBV11-2 and TRBJ2-5, with D uncertain. The germline V gene encodes CDR1 SGHAT and CDR2 FQNNGV. This CDR3 contains 14 residues. V was shortened by 0 bases and J by 5 bases, with 10 bases between the two germline ends. In DNA, the CDR3 is TGTGCCAGCAGCTTAGACGCTAGTTTGGAGACCCAGTACTTC. Translation gives CASSLDASLETQYF. Filled out from reference TRBV11-2 and TRBJ2-5, the complete variable domain reads EAGVAQSPRYKIIEKRQSVAFWCNPISGHATLYWYQQILGQGPKLLIQFQNNGVVDDSQLPKDRFSAERLKGVDSTLKIQPAKLEDSAVYLCASSLDASLETQYFGPGTRLLVL.

This clonotype was recorded many times. The chain uses TRBV7-2 and TRBJ2-3; TRBD2 agrees at 7 bases. The trim removed 0 bases at V and 0 bases at J, leaving 3 bases unmatched. The CDR3 loop spans 16 amino acids. The germline V gene encodes CDR1 SGHTA and CDR2 FQGNSA. The CDR3 bases are TGTGCCAGCAGCTTAGCGGGGGGGTGGAGCACAGATACGCAGTATTTT. Translated: CASSLAGGWSTDTQYF.

This clonotype was counted many times. This chain uses TRBV10-3 with TRBJ1-2; the D gene is possibly TRBD1 (6 bases). This CDR3 comprises 16 residues. Germline CDR1 ENHRY, CDR2 SYGVKD. The V end lost 0 bases, the J end lost 1 base, and 12 bases lay between the germline ends. The CDR3 region is CAISESSQGFNYGYTF. The CDR3 DNA reads as TGTGCCATCAGTGAGTCGAGCCAGGGGTTTAACTATGGCTACACCTTC.

This clonotype was recorded a few times. The chain uses TRBV25-1 and TRBJ1-6; the match to TRBD1 covers 7 bases. Trimming cost V 2 bases and J 9 bases; bases outside gene matches: 4. Per the germline V gene, CDR1 is MGHDK and CDR2 is SYGVNS. This CDR3 region has 14 residues. In DNA form, the CDR3 reads TGTGCCAGCAGTGAACCACAGGGGATTTCACCCCTCCACTTT. This codes for CASSEPQGISPLHF.

The chain combines TRBV3-1 with TRBJ1-2, with D perhaps matching TRBD1 (5 bases). Looked up from germline, CDR1 is LGHDT and CDR2 is YNNKEL (reference sequence). With 7 bases removed from V and 4 bases from J, the gap between germline ends came to 10 bases. This CDR3 spans 12 amino acids. The CDR3 region has the DNA TGTGCCAGCATCCAGACAGCCTATGGCTACACCTTC. Translated, it gives CASIQTAYGYTF.

The rearrangement uses TRBV4-2 and TRBJ2-5, with D uncertain. The CDR3 has 14 amino acids. CDR1 is LGHNA and CDR2 is YNFKEQ in the germline V gene. V was shortened by 2 bases and J by 0 bases, with 7 bases between the two germline ends. This CDR3 reads CASSQRRDQETQYF. CDR3 nucleotide sequence: TGTGCCAGCAGCCAACGACGGGACCAAGAGACCCAGTACTTC.

A few counts support this clonotype. The rearrangement uses TRBV7-8 and TRBJ1-5, with 7 bases identical to TRBD1. In germline, CDR1 is SGHVS, CDR2 FQNEAQ. Trimming removed 5 bases from V and 12 bases from J; junction bases left unmatched: 13. This CDR3 region has 14 residues. The CDR3 loop reads CASSPPTGSMHQHF. In DNA form, the CDR3 reads TGTGCCAGCAGCCCGCCGACAGGGTCGATGCACCAGCATTTT.

This clonotype has a handful of counts. The V and J genes are TRBV4-2 and TRBJ2-4; 9 positions match TRBD1. The J call may be faulty, since TRBJ2-7 better matches the DNA end. Germline loops: CDR1 LGHNA, CDR2 YNFKEQ. The CDR3 length is 17 residues. In DNA, the CDR3 is TGTGCCAGCAGCCAAGACAGCCGGGACAGGGCTTACCACGAGCAGTACTTC. Translating it yields CASSQDSRDRAYHEQYF.

The table lists this clonotype with a few counts. This chain links TRBV10-3 with TRBJ1-1; 10 bases are a match to TRBD1. V was pared by 4 bases and J by 3 bases, with 8 bases of the junction left unmatched. CDR1 is ENHRY, CDR2 SYGVKD, per germline. This CDR3 region has 16 residues. CDR3 loop: CAISGGGQGRDTEAFF. Here the CDR3 DNA reads TGTGCCATCAGTGGGGGGGGACAGGGGCGAGACACTGAAGCTTTCTTT.

The chain uses TRBV5-1 and TRBJ2-1; 7 bases line up with TRBD2. The CDR3 runs 21 residues. Unmatched junction bases numbered 23, after V lost 2 bases and J lost 3 bases. Germline V gene lookup returns CDR1 SGHRS and CDR2 YFSETQ. The CDR3 sequence is CASSFQARLAEKLASYNEQFF. In DNA form, the CDR3 reads TGCGCCAGCAGCTTCCAAGCCAGGTTGGCAGAGAAACTAGCGAGCTACAATGAGCAGTTCTTC.